Listed here is a single T cell receptor (beta chain). The sample comes from a study of blood T cell repertoires in COVID-19. Study summary: Samples came from the United States, Italy and Spain, spanning acute and convalescent COVID-19.

The CDR3 contains 15 residues. V lost 3 bases and J 2 bases, leaving 12 bases between the germline ends. Germline lookup yields CDR1 SNHLY and CDR2 FYNNEI. Cohorts were determined from participant-reported clinical history. TCRdb keeps only in-frame clones here, not all; method: immunoSEQ multiplex PCR. The sample yields under 350,000 clones, roughly nine tenths seen once. Sequencing was carried out using PBMCs or T cells enriched from blood (not recorded which). The genes are TRBV2 and TRBJ2-3, with TRBD2 as a possible D gene (5 bases). The sequence derives from a man between 60 and 70 years old who had recovered from COVID-19. CDR3 in amino acids: CASSDPLGITDTQYF. For the CDR3, the DNA is TGTGCCAGCAGTGACCCCCTCGGGATCACAGATACGCAGTATTTT. Drawing the rest from reference TRBV2 and TRBJ2-3, the complete variable domain is EPEVTQTPSHQVTQMGQEVILRCVPISNHLYFYWYRQILGQKVEFLVSFYNNEISEKSEIFDDQFSVERPDGSNFTLKIRSTKLEDSAMYFCASSDPLGITDTQYFGPGTRLTVL.